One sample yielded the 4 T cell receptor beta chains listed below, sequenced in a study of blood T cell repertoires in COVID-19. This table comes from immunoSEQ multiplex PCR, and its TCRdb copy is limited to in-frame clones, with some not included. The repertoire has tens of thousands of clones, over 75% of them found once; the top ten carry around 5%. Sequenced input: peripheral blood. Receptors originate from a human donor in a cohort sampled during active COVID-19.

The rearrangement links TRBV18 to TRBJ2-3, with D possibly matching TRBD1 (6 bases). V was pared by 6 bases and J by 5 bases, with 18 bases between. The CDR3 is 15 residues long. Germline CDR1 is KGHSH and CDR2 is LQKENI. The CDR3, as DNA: TGTGCCAGCTCTCGCCGGGACAAAAGGGTAGATACGCAGTATTTT. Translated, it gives CASSRRDKRVDTQYF. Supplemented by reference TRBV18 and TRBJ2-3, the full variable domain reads NAGVMQNPRHLVRRRGQEARLRCSPMKGHSHVYWYRQLPEEGLKFMVYLQKENIIDESGMPKERFSAEFPKEGPSILRIQQVVRGDSAAYFCASSRRDKRVDTQYFGPGTRLTVL.

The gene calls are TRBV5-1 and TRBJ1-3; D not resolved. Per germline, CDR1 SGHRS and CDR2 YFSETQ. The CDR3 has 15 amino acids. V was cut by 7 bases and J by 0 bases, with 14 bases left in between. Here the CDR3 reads CASRETSYSGNTIYF. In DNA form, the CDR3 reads TGCGCCAGCCGGGAGACGTCCTACTCTGGAAACACCATATATTTT.

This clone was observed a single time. The CDR3 protein is CASSPVESSYNEQFF. The CDR3 region has the DNA TGTGCCAGCAGCCCCGTGGAGAGCTCCTACAATGAGCAGTTCTTC. This sequence joins TRBV7-2 and TRBJ2-1; D not certain. The CDR3 contains 15 residues. V shed 5 bases and J shed 0 bases, with 11 bases lying between them. Per germline, CDR1 SGHTA and CDR2 FQGNSA.

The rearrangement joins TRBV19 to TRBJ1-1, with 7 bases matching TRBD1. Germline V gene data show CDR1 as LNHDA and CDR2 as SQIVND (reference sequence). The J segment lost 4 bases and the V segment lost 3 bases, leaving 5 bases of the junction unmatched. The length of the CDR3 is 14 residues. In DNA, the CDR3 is TGTGCCAGTAGTATTAAGGGGGCGGCCACTGAAGCTTTCTTT. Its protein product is CASSIKGAATEAFF. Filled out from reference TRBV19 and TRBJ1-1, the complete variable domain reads DGGITQSPKYLFRKEGQNVTLSCEQNLNHDAMYWYRQDPGQGLRLIYYSQIVNDFQKGDIAEGYSVSREKKESFPLTVTSAQKNPTAFYLCASSIKGAATEAFFGQGTRLTVV.